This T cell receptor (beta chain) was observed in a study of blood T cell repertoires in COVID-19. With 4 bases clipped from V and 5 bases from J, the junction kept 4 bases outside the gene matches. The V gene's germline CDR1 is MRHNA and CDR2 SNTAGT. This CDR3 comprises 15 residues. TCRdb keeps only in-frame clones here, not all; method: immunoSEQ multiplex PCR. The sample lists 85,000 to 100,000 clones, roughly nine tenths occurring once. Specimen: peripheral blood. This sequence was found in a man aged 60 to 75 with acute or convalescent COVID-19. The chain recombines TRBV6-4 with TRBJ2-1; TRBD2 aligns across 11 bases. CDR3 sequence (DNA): TGTGCCAGCAGTGTACTAGCGGGGGAAAACAATGAGCAGTTCTTC. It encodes CASSVLAGENNEQFF.